Given below is one T cell receptor beta chain in context. These data belong to a study of technical replicates of blood from a few donors. This table comes from immunoSEQ multiplex PCR, and its TCRdb copy is limited to in-frame clones, with some not included. This table has around 86,000 clones, approximately 96% appearing once. The CDR3 has 13 amino acids. CDR1 is ENHRY, CDR2 SYGVKD, per germline. Trimming left V 7 bases short and J 6 bases short, with 16 bases between. The sequence derives from a human donor in good health. The chain has TRBV10-3 and TRBJ2-7; no firm D call. Sequenced: T cells isolated from PBMCs. DNA of the CDR3: TGTGCCATCACCGTCTCCGCAATGGCCGAGCAGTACTTC. The encoded protein is CAITVSAMAEQYF.